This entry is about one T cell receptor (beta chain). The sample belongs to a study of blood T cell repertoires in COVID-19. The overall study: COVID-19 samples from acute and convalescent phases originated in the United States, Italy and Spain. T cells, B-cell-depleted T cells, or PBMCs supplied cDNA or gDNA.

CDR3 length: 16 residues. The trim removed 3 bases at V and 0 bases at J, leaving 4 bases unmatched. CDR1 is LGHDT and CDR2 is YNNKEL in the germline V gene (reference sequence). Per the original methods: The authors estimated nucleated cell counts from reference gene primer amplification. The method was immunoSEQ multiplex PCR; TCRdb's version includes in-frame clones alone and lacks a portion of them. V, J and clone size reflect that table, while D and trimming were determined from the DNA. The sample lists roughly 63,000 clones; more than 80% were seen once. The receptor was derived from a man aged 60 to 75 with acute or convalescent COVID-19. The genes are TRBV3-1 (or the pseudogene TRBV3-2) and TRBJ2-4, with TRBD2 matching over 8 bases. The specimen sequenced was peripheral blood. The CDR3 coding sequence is TGTGCCAGCAGCCAGAAGCTAGCGGGAGCCAAAAACATTCAGTACTTC. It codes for CASSQKLAGAKNIQYF.